This TCR beta chain was sequenced during a study of Graves' ophthalmopathy and Graves' hyperthyroidism. Notes on the study in general: Ophthalmopathy cases were distinguished from stable hyperthyroidism by a 13-signature model, reaching about 85% sensitivity and 81.08% specificity.

Patients were excluded if they had other autoimmune diseases or uncontrolled infections, and likewise if pregnancy or lactation applied. PBMCs originated in roughly 10 ml of fresh peripheral blood. Amplification targeted the TCR beta CDR3 regions, with RNA transcripts as the source material. HTBI primers served in a first-round RT-PCR, which a second-round multiplex PCR followed. From the multiplex PCR reads, TCRdb called clonotypes with MiXCR, one entry per CDR3 protein. This table has fewer than 650,000 distinct CDR3 sequences, 22% appearing once. Turning to this clonotype: The target antigen is unknown.

CDR1 and CDR2 (germline): DFQATT, SNEGSKA (reference sequence). The CDR3 loop spans 14 amino acids. Trimming stripped 4 bases from V and 4 bases from J, with 17 bases between. The chain links TRBV20-1 to TRBJ2-7; D possibly matches TRBD1 or TRBD2 (5 bases each). The sequencing input was peripheral blood. The origin of this receptor is a woman younger than 35 with stable Graves' hyperthyroidism. Some clones in this sample may be carry-over from other donors' samples. The CDR3 DNA reads as TGCAGTGCTATCGGGGCTAGTGTCGGTTACGAGCAGTACTTC. It specifies CSAIGASVGYEQYF.